The source of this T cell receptor (beta chain) is a study of CD4 and CD8 cells across lung adenocarcinoma regions. Samples came from patients with localized non-small cell lung adenocarcinoma. Each CDR3 protein gets one entry after TCRdb re-called the PCR reads with MiXCR. The profile shows about 10,000 distinct CDR3 sequences, 40% to 55% of them singletons. Sequencing was carried out using CD8+ T cells from the margin of a lung tumor. This clonotype originated in a male donor with lung adenocarcinoma. The CD4 and CD8 labels of this study may be unreliable.

CDR3 sequence (DNA): TGTGCCAGCAGCTTAGAGGCTAGCGGGAGGTTTGAGACCCAGTACTTC. Protein sequence: CASSLEASGRFETQYF. The chain combines TRBV7-6 with TRBJ2-4, with TRBD2 matching 11 bases. The J call may be wrong; the DNA end is better matched by TRBJ2-5. Germline V gene data show CDR1 as SGHVS and CDR2 as FNYEAQ. This CDR3 spans 16 amino acids.